This TCR beta chain was recorded in a study of T cell changes during pregnancy in multiple sclerosis. CDR1 is SGHTS, CDR2 YDEGEE, per germline. Trimming took 4 bases from V and 5 from J, leaving 13 bases between them. There are 14 residues in the CDR3. The data were produced by immunoSEQ multiplex PCR, yet TCRdb's version contains in-frame clones alone and is incomplete. The table lists 55,000 to 75,000 clones, about 90% of them singletons. The receptor was isolated from a female donor in good health, enrolled as a control in a pregnancy study. V usage is TRBV5-8 and J usage is TRBJ1-5, with a tentative D call TRBD1 (5 bases). This material consisted of peripheral blood, taken in the third trimester of pregnancy. For the CDR3, the DNA is TGTGCCAGCAGCCTTGGGTGGGGCGATCAGCCCCAGCATTTT. Protein sequence: CASSLGWGDQPQHF.